This TCR beta chain was retrieved from a study of T cells in Graves' hyperthyroidism and ophthalmopathy (dated by TCRdb to 2018 to 2020). Background for the entire study: Peripheral blood was sampled at the time of initial diagnosis, prior to any treatment. A discovery cohort of about a hundred patients, about 44 with Graves' ophthalmopathy and over 55 with stable Graves' hyperthyroidism, was used to find distinguishing TCR V-J signatures. Whether ophthalmopathy could be predicted prospectively was tested in an independent validation cohort made up of approximately 19 hyperthyroidism patients plus 17 patients who later progressed to ophthalmopathy. The approximately 90 discovery patients were divided at random into training and test sets in a 7:3 ratio. The study also compared thyroid tissue and blood T-cell repertoires from several Graves' hyperthyroidism patients. Following sampling, methimazole starting at 30 mg daily was given to hyperthyroidism patients, and high-dose intravenous methylprednisolone was given to ophthalmopathy patients. TCR Vbeta CDR3 sequencing of roughly 140 peripheral blood samples (43 ophthalmopathy, about 74 hyperthyroidism and roughly 17 progressor patients) is reported in the paper. The paper as a whole reports these results and caveats: Ophthalmopathy was separated from stable hyperthyroidism by a 13 V-J signature model, with around 90% sensitivity and about 84% specificity obtained in cross-validation and 80%/75% obtained in testing. In validation, the model predicted progression to ophthalmopathy a median of roughly 6.1 months before onset, with 70% to 71% sensitivity and nearly 75% specificity. No statistical method was used to fix the sample size in advance, and group allocation was not hidden from the investigators. Most expanded thyroid clonotypes (frequency above 0.001) were also found in blood, which suggests that blood repertoires may mirror thyroid immune responses.

This clonotype has at least ten counts. There is no known antigen for this receptor. No qualities accompany the bases; no much larger clone lies one base away. Ophthalmopathy patients had moderately to severely active disease, with a Clinical Activity Score of 3 or more, a NOSPECS grade of 4 or more, and a disease duration of less than 3 months. Patients with uncontrolled infections, other autoimmune diseases, pregnancy or lactation were excluded. Clinical symptoms, serum thyroxine and TRAb, thyroid ultrasound, and orbital computed tomography formed the basis for the diagnoses. PBMCs were separated from roughly 9.3 ml of fresh peripheral blood using Ficoll-Paque density gradient centrifugation. Total RNA was extracted with Trizol reagent, and quality was checked on an Agilent 2100 Bioanalyzer. The CDR3 runs 18 residues from the cysteine to the phenylalanine. The read is trimmed to its CDR3 DNA, 54 bases read in frame from base 1. Via the germline V gene, CDR1 is MNHNS and CDR2 SASEGT. For this chain, trimming is 10 bases at the V end and 2 bases at the J end, and the number of junction bases without a gene match is 22.

The TCR beta CDR3 regions were amplified from the RNA transcripts. For the first round of RT-PCR on the TCR CDR3, the HTBI primer set was used together with the Qiagen OneStep RT-PCR kit. Libraries were constructed in a second round of multiplex PCR, after which size selection and purification were performed. Paired-end sequencing of the libraries was performed with 100 bp reads on an Illumina HiSeq2000. As for the original processing: Raw data were processed with SOAPnuke, discarding reads with adapters, uncalled bases, mean Phred below 15, or no exact constant-primer or identifier match. COPE v1.2.5 was used to merge the high-quality paired reads, and each unique nucleotide sequence was defined as a clonotype. Clonotypes were aligned to IMGT TRBV, TRBD and TRBJ reference segments using MiTCR v1.1. The analysis included only V-J combinations with a frequency above 0.0001, which together covered around 99% of the repertoires. The TCS score was defined as F50 (clonal expansion) divided by E x V (chaos), with BLOSUM62-based TCRdist calculated between CDR3 peptides within each V-J. Welch's t-statistics and random forest reduced around 520 V-J features to 10 to 15, which were used in a naive Bayes classifier (R e1071). Using fastp at Q25 and MiXCR, TCRdb reprocessed the public reads and kept productive beta chains. Every CDR3 protein is listed once, alongside the most common genes and DNA of its rows. Here the V and J calls rest on TCRdb's processing, not on the authors' analysis. The sample includes under 550,000 distinct CDR3 sequences, with just under 20% observed a single time. Roughly 50% of the sample is taken by the ten largest.

Sequencing used blood. This sequence was found in a man aged 40-50 years with Graves' ophthalmopathy. The sequence joins TRBV6-1 to TRBJ2-7; 8 central nucleotides agree with TRBD2. The bases read TGTGCCACCCCGAGAGGTGAGCGGGAGTGCAGCAGTGCCTACGAGCAGTACTTC. This is translated as CATPRGERECSSAYEQYF.